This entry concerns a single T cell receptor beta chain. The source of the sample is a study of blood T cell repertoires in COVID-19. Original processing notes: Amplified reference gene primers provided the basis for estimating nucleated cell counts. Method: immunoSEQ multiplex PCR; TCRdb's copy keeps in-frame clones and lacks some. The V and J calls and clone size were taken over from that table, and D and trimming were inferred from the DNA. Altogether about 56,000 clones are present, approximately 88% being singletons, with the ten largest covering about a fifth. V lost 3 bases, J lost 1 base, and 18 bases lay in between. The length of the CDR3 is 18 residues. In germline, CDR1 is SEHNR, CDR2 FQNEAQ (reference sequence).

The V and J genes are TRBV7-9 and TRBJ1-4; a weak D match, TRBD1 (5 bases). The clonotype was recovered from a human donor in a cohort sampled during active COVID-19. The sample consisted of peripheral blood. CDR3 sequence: CASSFLRGEMGTNEKLFF. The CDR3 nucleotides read TGTGCCAGCAGCTTTCTTCGGGGGGAGATGGGAACTAATGAAAAACTGTTTTTT. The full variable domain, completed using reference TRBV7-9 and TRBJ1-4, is DTGVSQNPRHKITKRGQNVTFRCDPISEHNRLYWYRQTLGQGPEFLTYFQNEAQLEKSRLLSDRFSAERPKGSFSTLEIQRTEQGDSAMYLCASSFLRGEMGTNEKLFFGSGTQLSVL.